This entry features one T cell receptor (beta chain) sequence. Its antigen is still unknown. One base away there is no much larger clone; base qualities are not given. The data belong to a study of T cells after yellow fever vaccination (dated by TCRdb to between 2018 and 2021). As for the study more broadly: The SMART-Seq v4 Ultra Low Input RNA kit was used to prepare libraries from fractions with low cell numbers. To follow T-cell clones before and after primary and booster YFV17D yellow fever vaccination, bulk TCR alpha and beta repertoires were sequenced over time. Two healthy male donors, one aged 18 to 30 and one aged 30 to 40 years, made up the cohort. Bulk PBMC replicates and cell subsets were isolated from blood drawn at multiple timepoints before and after both primary and secondary immunization.

Overall results and qualifications from the work: Because only a couple of donors were included in the study, the extent to which the findings can be generalized is limited. After the booster, most of the clones that had expanded following primary vaccination were detected again (roughly 97% of CD4 and roughly 90% of CD8), which suggests that memory was broadly maintained. Computational filtering was required because FACS-sorted repertoires could contain abundant contaminating clonotypes from the bulk population. Compared with the primary T-cell response, the secondary T-cell response was faster but weaker, reaching its peak on day 5 rather than on day 15. A small fraction of clonotypes showed up in both the CD4 and CD8 compartments, probably as a result of convergent recombination.

The treatment or condition label corresponds to: live attenuated yellow fever vaccine strain. A standard Ficoll-Paque protocol was used to isolate PBMCs from peripheral blood. CD4 and CD8 T-cell fractions were isolated with Dynabeads CD4 and CD8 positive selection kits. TriZol was used to extract RNA from bulk PBMCs, from CD4 and CD8 fractions, and from dextramer-positive and dextramer-negative fractions. Sequenced using an Illumina NovaSeq 6000. Synthesis of TCR cDNA relied on 5'RACE template switching, a step that introduced a universal primer site along with unique molecular identifiers. Priming of cDNA synthesis was performed from both the TCR alpha and TCR beta constant segments. Two PCR steps were used to amplify libraries, with sample barcodes and sequencing adapters being added in the second step. Sequencing of libraries was done on Illumina HiSeq 2500 (2x100 bp) or NovaSeq (2x150 bp). In the paper's pipeline: MIGEC was used to demultiplex reads and collapse the reads into UMI consensus sequences, and MiXCR was used for V(D)J alignment. Clonotypes responding to the vaccine were identified with edgeR on replicate PBMC samples, with the criteria of FDR below 0.01 and a log2 fold change above 5 up to day 15. CD4 or CD8 identity was assigned to each bulk clonotype according to whether the clonotype was present at higher abundance in the sequenced CD4 repertoire or the sequenced CD8 repertoire. The raw public reads went through TCRdb reprocessing: fastp at Q25, MiXCR clone calling, in-frame beta chains kept. A single entry per CDR3 protein holds the most common genes and DNA from its merged rows. V and J calls and clone size were set by TCRdb, not the authors. Here the sample has 150,000 to 200,000 distinct CDR3 sequences; around 9% occur a single time. Jointly, the top ten make up approximately 35% of the sample.

V and J lose 1 base and 4 bases, and a span of 19 bases separates them. The CDR3 numbers 17 residues from cysteine through phenylalanine. Here the CDR3 DNA is all that survives: 51 bases in frame from base 1. From the germline V gene, CDR1 is SGHTA and CDR2 is FQGNSA. The TCR was taken from a man younger than 35 who received the YFV17D yellow fever vaccine. The sequence is built from TRBV7-2 and TRBJ1-2; a confident D gene designation cannot be given. The input for sequencing was CD8+ T cells sorted from PBMCs, taken 45 days after the yellow fever booster vaccination. CDR3 protein: CASSLGNEGFYLYGYTF. The nucleotides are TGTGCCAGCAGCTTAGGAAACGAGGGCTTCTACCTCTATGGCTACACCTTC. This CDR3, with the reference TRBV7-2 and TRBJ1-2 proteins standing in past its ends, gives the full variable domain GAGVSQSPSNKVTEKGKDVELRCDPISGHTALYWYRQSLGQGLEFLIYFQGNSAPDKSGLPSDRFSAERTGGSVSTLTIQRTQQEDSAVYLCASSLGNEGFYLYGYTFGSGTRLTVV.